This note documents a single T cell receptor beta chain sequence. Its specificity is unknown. The CDR3 consists of 17 residues. V was clipped by 0 bases and J by 3 bases, with 17 bases between them. Germline CDR1 SGHTS, CDR2 YDEGEE. The data stem from a study of T-cell reconstitution after alpha-beta-depleted transplantation in children. The study's findings and limits: Some patients showed high day-60 TCRbeta diversity, which derived from surviving recipient T cells and thymic progenitors. T-cell counts and diversity at one year post-transplant came mainly from newly produced T cells. After transplant, at about two months, alpha-beta T cells were reportedly derived from several hundred expanded graft clones.

During its preparation, the TCRbeta library received unique molecular identifiers. MiXCR, applied by TCRdb to the PCR reads, yields one record per CDR3 protein. Among 240,000 or so distinct CDR3 sequences listed, around 7.5% were seen once. The rearrangement uses TRBV5-8 and TRBJ2-3; D gene unclear. This receptor was obtained from a male patient younger than 18 who had a stem cell transplant for acute lymphoblastic leukemia, so the T cells may come from the graft donor. Sequenced material: PBMCs, mostly from graft donor cells, taken 180 days after TCRalphabeta/CD19-depleted stem cell transplant. The CDR3 coding sequence is TGTGCCAGCAGCTTGGTTGTCCGCCGGCTAGAAACAGATACGCAGTATTTT. Residues: CASSLVVRRLETDTQYF.